Below are 24 T cell receptor beta chains sequenced from a single sample in a study of blood T cells in healthy people across ages. A second PCR, run for roughly 7 to 12 cycles, used a sample-barcoded 5' primer plus a J-beta primer mix. TCRdb reanalysed the 5' RACE reads using MiXCR and keeps one entry per CDR3 protein. Of 1,300,000 or so distinct CDR3 sequences listed, roughly 60% are singletons. The sample was blood. The receptors were sampled from a man younger than 35 in good health.

This chain uses TRBV12-3 or TRBV12-4 with TRBJ2-5; D tentatively reads TRBD1 or TRBD2 (5 bases each). The CDR3 spans 15 residues. Trimming removed 0 bases from V and 5 bases from J, with 13 bases in between. CDR3 in DNA: TGTGCCAGCAGTTTAGCGGACGAAGGGGAGGAGACCCAGTACTTC. As protein: CASSLADEGEETQYF.

The rearrangement links TRBV9 to TRBJ2-3; D gene uncertain. The CDR3 loop spans 12 amino acids. Per germline, CDR1 SGDLS and CDR2 YYNGEE. With 9 bases removed from V and 5 bases from J, the gap between germline ends came to 13 bases. The CDR3 DNA reads TGTGCCACCGGACGGAGTCTAGATACGCAGTATTTT. Translating it yields CATGRSLDTQYF.

In this sample, this clonotype turned up once. V usage is TRBV24-1 and J usage is TRBJ2-2, with no clear D. The CDR3 length is 14 residues. Germline V gene lookup returns CDR1 KGHDR and CDR2 SFDVKD. Trimming removed 1 base at V and 3 bases at J, with 5 bases between. The CDR3 loop reads CATSDLHYTGELFF. CDR3 DNA: TGTGCCACCAGTGATTTACATTACACCGGGGAGCTGTTTTTT.

J is TRBJ2-1 and V is TRBV4-1; 8 bases line up with TRBD2. The V gene end was trimmed by 0 bases and the J gene end by 7 bases; junction bases not matched to a gene: 8. This CDR3 has 16 amino acids. From germline, CDR1 is MGHRA and CDR2 YSYEKL. The CDR3 spells CASSQDAGGRVNEQFF. The CDR3 bases are TGCGCCAGCAGCCAAGATGCGGGGGGCCGAGTAAATGAGCAGTTCTTC.

In this sample, this clonotype turned up a few times. The chain recombines TRBV4-2 with TRBJ2-7; D may be TRBD1 (5 bases). Germline values: CDR1 LGHNA, CDR2 YNFKEQ. V dropped 1 base and J dropped 1 base, with 17 bases sitting between them. CDR3 length: 17 amino acids. As DNA, the CDR3 is TGTGCCAGCAGCCAAGTCGGCCCGACAGCAGGATCCTACGAGCAGTACTTC. Translated: CASSQVGPTAGSYEQYF.

This sequence joins TRBV27 and TRBJ1-3; D uncertain. CDR1 MNHEY and CDR2 SMNVEV come from the germline V gene (reference sequence). With 3 bases removed from V and 4 bases from J, the gap between germline ends came to 10 bases. The CDR3 consists of 14 residues. CDR3 nucleotide sequence: TGTGCCAGCAGTTTTTCCGGGAGCGGAAACACCATATATTTT. This encodes CASSFSGSGNTIYF.

A note on this clonotype: A junction end diverges from the germline sequence, so it may reflect a read error. CDR3 region: CAGSLEPGGQISYNEQFF. The CDR3 nucleotides are TGTGCCGGCAGCTTAGAGCCGGGTGGACAGATCTCCTACAATGAGCAGTTCTTC. The chain combines TRBV7-6 with TRBJ2-1, with D possibly TRBD1 on 6 matching bases. The V gene's germline CDR1 is SGHVS and CDR2 FNYEAQ. The CDR3 sequence is 18 residues long.

This clonotype was recorded a few times. The chain links TRBV6-5 to TRBJ1-6, with D tentatively TRBD1 (5 bases). CDR1 is MNHEY, CDR2 SVGAGI, per germline. CDR3 length equals 14 residues. The V end was cut by 4 bases, the J end by 7 bases, with 11 bases between. Here the CDR3 DNA reads TGTGCCAGCAGTTGGGGACGGGTGAATTCACCCCTCCACTTT. Protein sequence: CASSWGRVNSPLHF.

The chain links TRBV7-2 to TRBJ2-5; D may be TRBD1 (5 bases). Per germline, CDR1 SGHTA and CDR2 FQGNSA. The V and J ends lost 2 bases and 11 bases respectively, with 9 bases between them. This CDR3 contains 11 residues. The CDR3 reads CASSLSQVQYF. The CDR3 bases are TGTGCCAGCAGCTTATCACAGGTGCAGTACTTC.

V is TRBV15 and J is TRBJ2-3; tentatively, D is TRBD2 (7 bases). Germline-derived CDR1 and CDR2 are LNHNV and YYDKDF (reference sequence). The CDR3 is 15 residues long. The V and J ends lost 1 base and 6 bases respectively, with 14 bases between them. The DNA for the CDR3 is TGTGCCACCAGCAGAGGGCTCGGCGGGGGCGATACGCAGTATTTT. The encoded protein is CATSRGLGGGDTQYF.

This clonotype was detected only a few times. V is TRBV4-3 and J is TRBJ2-7; D call uncertain. V lost 2 bases and J lost 1, with 6 bases in between. Germline V gene data show CDR1 as LGHNA and CDR2 as YSLEER. The CDR3 is 13 residues long. The CDR3 sequence is CASSQQHSYEQYF. For the CDR3, the DNA is TGCGCCAGCAGCCAACAACATTCCTACGAGCAGTACTTC.

V usage is TRBV20-1 and J usage is TRBJ2-1, with 7 bases that match TRBD1. This CDR3 has 12 residues. V lost 4 bases to trimming and J lost 4 bases; unmatched junction nucleotides: 1. The V gene's germline CDR1 is DFQATT and CDR2 SNEGSKA (reference sequence). The CDR3 bases are TGCAGTGCTAAGGACAGGTACAATGAGCAGTTCTTC. Residues: CSAKDRYNEQFF.

This chain uses TRBV10-3 with TRBJ1-5; 7 nucleotides line up with TRBD1. The CDR3 contains 15 residues. V was clipped by 6 bases and J by 0 bases; unmatched bases: 5. CDR1 and CDR2 from the germline V gene are ENHRY and SYGVKD. The CDR3 DNA reads as TGTGCCATCAGGAGGACAGGCGATAGCAATCAGCCCCAGCATTTT. It codes for CAIRRTGDSNQPQHF.

The rearrangement links TRBV7-9 to TRBJ2-1; no clear D gene. CDR1 is SEHNR and CDR2 is FQNEAQ in the germline V gene (reference sequence). This CDR3 contains 11 residues. V was pared by 7 bases and J by 6 bases, with 7 bases between. The CDR3 is CASILLNEQFF. CDR3 coding DNA: TGTGCCAGCATCCTCCTCAATGAGCAGTTCTTC.

This clonotype was picked up a small number of times. The chain combines TRBV12-3 or TRBV12-4 with TRBJ2-5; 7 nucleotides agree with TRBD2. There are 13 residues in the CDR3. V lost 6 bases and J lost 1; bases outside the gene matches: 2. The CDR3 coding sequence is TGTGCCAGCAGACGACTAGCCCAAGAGACCCAGTACTTC. Its translation: CASRRLAQETQYF.

V usage is TRBV29-1 and J usage is TRBJ2-6; D remains unclear. This CDR3 comprises 15 residues. Trimming took off 1 base at V and 4 bases at J, with 11 bases between the two ends. Germline V gene data show CDR1 as SQVTM and CDR2 as ANQGSEA. In DNA, the CDR3 is TGCAGCGTTGAAGGTCTGGCTGGAGGGGCCAACGTCCTGACTTTC. Translation gives CSVEGLAGGANVLTF.

V is TRBV20-1 and J is TRBJ2-1; D tentatively fits TRBD1 or TRBD2 (5 bases each). Germline values: CDR1 DFQATT, CDR2 SNEGSKA (reference sequence). V was pared by 0 bases and J by 4 bases, with 13 bases between. CDR3 length equals 15 residues. DNA for the CDR3: TGCAGTGCTAGAGATGGGGGAAGAGGGTACAATGAGCAGTTCTTC. Protein: CSARDGGRGYNEQFF.

The chain joins TRBV20-1 to TRBJ2-3, with 11 bases identical to TRBD2. Germline CDR1 and CDR2: DFQATT and SNEGSKA (reference sequence). With V trimmed by 2 bases and J by 5 bases, 6 bases remained unmatched. The CDR3 has 15 amino acids. CDR3 nucleotides: TGCAGTGCTAGATTAACTAGCGGGGGCTTAGATACGCAGTATTTT. This sequence encodes CSARLTSGGLDTQYF.

V is TRBV13 and J is TRBJ2-7; possibly TRBD1 for D (6 bases). V lost 5 bases to trimming and J lost 5 bases, with 16 bases between them. Germline V gives CDR1 PRHDT, CDR2 FYEKMQ (reference sequence). The CDR3 is 14 residues long. The CDR3 sequence is CASSPNGQINEQYF. The CDR3 nucleotides are TGTGCCAGCAGCCCCAATGGACAGATCAACGAGCAGTACTTC.

J is TRBJ1-1 and V is TRBV6-6; 9 positions agree with TRBD1. The V and J ends lost 2 bases and 5 bases, in that order; junction bases with no gene match: 3. This CDR3 has 14 residues. CDR1 is MNHNY and CDR2 is SVGAGI in the germline V gene (reference sequence). This chain's CDR3 is CASSYETGGTEAFF. The CDR3 DNA reads as TGTGCCAGCAGTTACGAGACAGGGGGGACTGAAGCTTTCTTT.

The J gene is TRBJ1-1, the V gene TRBV27, with D hard to call. CDR1 and CDR2 (germline): MNHEY, SMNVEV (reference sequence). There are 14 residues in the CDR3. Trimming stripped 4 bases from V and 0 bases from J, with 9 bases between. The CDR3 region is CASSSPRLNTEAFF. CDR3 DNA: TGTGCCAGCAGTTCGCCCCGCTTGAACACTGAAGCTTTCTTT.

This chain uses TRBV27 with TRBJ1-6, with D uncertain. CDR1 is MNHEY, CDR2 SMNVEV, per germline (reference sequence). V lost 6 bases and J lost 1, with 13 bases in between. This CDR3 has 16 residues. The CDR3 loop reads CASSRTRESYNSPLHF. As DNA, the CDR3 is TGTGCCAGCAGCCGTACTAGAGAATCCTATAATTCACCCCTCCACTTT.

This sequence joins TRBV15 and TRBJ2-7, with D possibly TRBD1 on 6 matching bases. V was shortened by 1 base and J by 4 bases, with 17 bases between the two germline ends. Germline-derived CDR1 and CDR2 are LNHNV and YYDKDF (reference sequence). This CDR3 is built from 16 residues. The CDR3 sequence is CATSRAITGSLYEQYF. The CDR3, as DNA: TGTGCCACCAGCAGAGCAATTACAGGGAGCCTTTACGAGCAGTACTTC.

CDR3 nucleotide sequence: TGTGCCAGCAGCTTGGGACAGGGAGGCCACACCACAGATACGCAGTATTTT. It encodes CASSLGQGGHTTDTQYF. V is TRBV5-5 and J is TRBJ2-3; D is possibly TRBD1 (7 bases). CDR1 is SGHKS and CDR2 is YYEKEE in the germline V gene (reference sequence). With 0 bases removed from V and 2 bases from J, the gap between germline ends came to 16 bases. This CDR3 contains 17 residues.